This entry concerns a single T cell receptor (beta chain). Antigen specificity is unknown. The data are from a study of response to subunit inactivated influenza vaccine. Study-wide results and limits: Authors proposed each seasonal influenza vaccination draws in few new T cells.

TCRdb processed the RT-PCR reads anew with MiXCR; each CDR3 protein has one entry. The sample contains fewer than 750,000 distinct CDR3 sequences, 12% to 15% of which appear only once. The ends were cut back, 4 bases at V and 5 bases at J, with 11 bases in the middle. Germline V gives CDR1 SGHTA, CDR2 FQGNSA. The CDR3 runs 13 residues. Sequenced here: PBMCs from blood, sampled 11 to 12 days after vaccination. The TCR sequence derives from a middle-aged man who received an inactivated influenza vaccine. The V call is TRBV7-2, the J call TRBJ2-5, with a weak D call TRBD2 (5 bases). The CDR3 protein is CASSSGMVETQYF. The CDR3 DNA is TGTGCCAGCAGCTCCGGGATGGTGGAGACCCAGTACTTC.